These T cell receptor beta chains were read from a single sample in a study of immune heterogeneity within non-small cell lung tumors. Each CDR3 protein gets one entry after TCRdb re-called the multiplex PCR reads with MiXCR. The sample holds 9,000 to 13,000 distinct CDR3 sequences, just under 30% seen once. Input material: lung tumor tissue. These TCRs come from a woman aged 50 to 60 with non-small cell lung cancer. Each CDR3 is given with its conserved first and last residue. The order of the fields is V gene, J gene, D gene, clone size, CDR3 protein, CDR3 DNA. The D gene is left open where the match is weak. Clone size is stated in some rows and not others, as once, few, many or a class when expanded.

TRBV4-2	TRBJ1-3	TRBD1	many	CASSHRPGQGTGNTIYF	TGTGCCAGCAGCCATAGACCGGGACAGGGTACTGGAAACACCATATATTTT
TRBV6-1	TRBJ2-2	NA	medium-sized	CASSTYRVFGFANTGELFF	TGTGCCAGCAGTACTTACAGGGTTTTCGGTTTCGCGAACACCGGGGAGCTGTTTTTT
TRBV19	TRBJ2-1	NA	many	CASSIVKEYNEQFF	TGTGCCAGTAGTATAGTAAAGGAATACAATGAGCAGTTCTTC
TRBV7-2	TRBJ2-3	TRBD2	NA	CASIPDGGRSDTQYF	TGTGCCAGCATCCCCGACGGCGGGAGGTCAGATACGCAGTATTTT
TRBV30	TRBJ1-5	NA	many	CAWSRDRDNQPQHF	TGTGCCTGGAGCCGGGACCGGGACAATCAGCCCCAGCATTTT
TRBV18	TRBJ2-7	NA	NA	CASSPGFENYEQYF	TGTGCCAGCTCACCGGGTTTCGAGAATTACGAGCAGTACTTC
TRBV5-1	TRBJ2-3	NA	many	CASSLRVDSTDTQYF	TGCGCCAGCAGCTTGCGCGTCGATAGCACAGATACGCAGTATTTT
TRBV28	TRBJ2-5	NA	NA	CASRGVAESMETQYF	TGTGCCAGCAGAGGCGTAGCGGAGTCCATGGAGACCCAGTACTTC
TRBV29-1	TRBJ1-3	NA	NA	CSARGVLTTGNTIYF	TGCAGCGCCAGGGGAGTATTAACAACTGGAAACACCATATATTTT
TRBV6-1	TRBJ1-5	TRBD1	NA	CASSRGIRGQGNQPQHF	TGTGCCAGCTCAAGAGGGATCAGGGGGCAAGGCAATCAGCCCCAGCATTTT
TRBV14	TRBJ2-7	NA	many	CASSQDIVGLEQYF	TGTGCCAGCAGCCAAGATATAGTAGGACTCGAGCAGTACTTC
TRBV11-3	TRBJ2-4	TRBD1	NA	CASSLGQGVRGKNIQYF	TGTGCCAGCAGCTTAGGGCAGGGGGTCAGGGGCAAAAACATTCAGTACTTC
TRBV12-3/TRBV12-4	TRBJ1-1	NA	NA	CASSFWGTEAFF	TGTGCCAGCAGTTTTTGGGGCACTGAAGCTTTCTTT
TRBV12-3/TRBV12-4	TRBJ2-1	TRBD1	NA	CASSFPTGVEQFF	TGTGCCAGCAGTTTCCCGACAGGGGTGGAGCAGTTCTTC
TRBV10-3	TRBJ2-7	NA	many	CAIRGVGSYEQYF	TGTGCCATCAGAGGGGTGGGCTCCTACGAGCAGTACTTC
TRBV30	TRBJ1-1	NA	NA	CAWSPSLTTEAFF	TGTGCCTGGAGTCCCAGCCTGACCACTGAAGCTTTCTTT
TRBV5-1	TRBJ2-4	TRBD2	medium-sized	CASSSSGGGVQGIQYF	TGCGCCAGCAGCTCCTCTGGCGGGGGGGTCCAGGGCATTCAGTACTTC
TRBV7-7	TRBJ2-3	NA	few	CASSTGLSTDTQYF	TGTGCTAGCAGTACAGGCCTTAGCACAGATACGCAGTATTTT